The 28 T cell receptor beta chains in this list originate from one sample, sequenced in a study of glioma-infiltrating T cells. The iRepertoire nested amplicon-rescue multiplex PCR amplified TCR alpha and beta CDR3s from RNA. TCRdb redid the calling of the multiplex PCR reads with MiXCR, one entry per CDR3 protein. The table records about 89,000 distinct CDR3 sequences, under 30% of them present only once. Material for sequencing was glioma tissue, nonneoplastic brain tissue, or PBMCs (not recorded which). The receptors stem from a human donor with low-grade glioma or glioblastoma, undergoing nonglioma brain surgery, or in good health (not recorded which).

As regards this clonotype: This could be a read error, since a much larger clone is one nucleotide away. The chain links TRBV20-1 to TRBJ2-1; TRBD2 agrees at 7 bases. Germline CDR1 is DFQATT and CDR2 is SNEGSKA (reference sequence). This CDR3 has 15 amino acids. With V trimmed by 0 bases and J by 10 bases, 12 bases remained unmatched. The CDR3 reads CSARDPAGFSYEQFF. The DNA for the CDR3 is TGCAGTGCTAGAGACCCAGCGGGGTTCTCCTACGAGCAGTTCTTC.

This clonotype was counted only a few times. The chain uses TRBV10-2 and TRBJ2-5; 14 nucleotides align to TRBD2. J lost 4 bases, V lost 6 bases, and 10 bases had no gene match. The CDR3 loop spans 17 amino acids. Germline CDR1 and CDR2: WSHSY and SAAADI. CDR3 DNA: TGCGCCAGCAGGGAAGGGACTAGCGGGAGTTGGCGAGAGACCCAGTACTTC. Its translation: CASREGTSGSWRETQYF.

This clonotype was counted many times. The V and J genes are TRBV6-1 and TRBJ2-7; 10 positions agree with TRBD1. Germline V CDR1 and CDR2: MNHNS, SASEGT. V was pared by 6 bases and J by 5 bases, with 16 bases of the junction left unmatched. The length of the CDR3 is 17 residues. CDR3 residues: CASRRNAGQGLGDEQYF. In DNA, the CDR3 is TGTGCCAGCAGACGCAATGCGGGACAGGGGTTAGGGGACGAGCAGTACTTC.

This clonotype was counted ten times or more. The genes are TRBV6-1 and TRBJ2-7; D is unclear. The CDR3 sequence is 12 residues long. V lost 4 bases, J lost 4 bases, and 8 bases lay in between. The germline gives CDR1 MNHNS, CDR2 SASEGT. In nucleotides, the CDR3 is TGTGCCAGCAGTGGGTTGGAATACGAGCAGTACTTC. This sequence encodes CASSGLEYEQYF.

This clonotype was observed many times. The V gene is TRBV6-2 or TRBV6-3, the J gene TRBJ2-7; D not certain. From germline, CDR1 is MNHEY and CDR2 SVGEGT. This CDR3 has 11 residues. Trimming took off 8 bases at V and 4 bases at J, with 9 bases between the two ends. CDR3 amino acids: CASGEDYEQYF. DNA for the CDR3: TGTGCCAGCGGGGAAGATTACGAGCAGTACTTC.

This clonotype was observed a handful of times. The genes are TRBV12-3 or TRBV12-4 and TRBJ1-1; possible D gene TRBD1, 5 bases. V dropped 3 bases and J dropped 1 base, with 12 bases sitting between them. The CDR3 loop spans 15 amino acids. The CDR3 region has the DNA TGTGCCAGCAGTTTCTCGGGACGTACGAACACTGAAGCTTTCTTT. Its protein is CASSFSGRTNTEAFF.

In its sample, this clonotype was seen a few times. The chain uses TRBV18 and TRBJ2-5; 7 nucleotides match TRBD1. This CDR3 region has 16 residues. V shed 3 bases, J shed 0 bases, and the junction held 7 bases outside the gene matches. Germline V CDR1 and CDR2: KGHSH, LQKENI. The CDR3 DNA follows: TGTGCCAGCTCACCGTTCACAGGGGACCACCAAGAGACCCAGTACTTC. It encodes CASSPFTGDHQETQYF.

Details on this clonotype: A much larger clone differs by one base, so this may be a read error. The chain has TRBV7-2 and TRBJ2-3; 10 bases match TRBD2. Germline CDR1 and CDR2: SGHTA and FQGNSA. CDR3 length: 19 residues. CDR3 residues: CASSLALLAGEMSTDTRYF. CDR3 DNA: TGTGCCAGCAGCTTAGCGCTGCTAGCGGGGGAGATGAGCACAGATACGCGGTATTTT.

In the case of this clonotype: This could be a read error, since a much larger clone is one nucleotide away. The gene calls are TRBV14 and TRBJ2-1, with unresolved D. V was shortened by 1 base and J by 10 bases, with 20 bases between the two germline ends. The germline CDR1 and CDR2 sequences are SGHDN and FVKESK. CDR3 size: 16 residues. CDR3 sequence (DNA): TGTGCCAGCAGCCAAGGAGTTAGCCTAGTCAACCCCGAGCAGTTCTTC. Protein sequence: CASSQGVSLVNPEQFF.

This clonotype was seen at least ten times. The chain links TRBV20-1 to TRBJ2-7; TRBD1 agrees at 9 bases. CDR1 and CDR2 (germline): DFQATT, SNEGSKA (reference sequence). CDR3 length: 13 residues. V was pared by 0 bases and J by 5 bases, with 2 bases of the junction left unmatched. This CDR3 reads CSARETGGDEQYF. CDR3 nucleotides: TGCAGTGCTAGAGAGACAGGGGGGGACGAGCAGTACTTC.

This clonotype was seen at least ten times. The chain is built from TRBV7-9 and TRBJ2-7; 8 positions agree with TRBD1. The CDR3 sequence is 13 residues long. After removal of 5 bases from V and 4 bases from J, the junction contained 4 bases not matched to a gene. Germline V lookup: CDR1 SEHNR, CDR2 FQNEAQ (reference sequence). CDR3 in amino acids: CASSPRGPYEQYF. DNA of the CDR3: TGTGCCAGCAGCCCCAGGGGGCCGTACGAGCAGTACTTC.

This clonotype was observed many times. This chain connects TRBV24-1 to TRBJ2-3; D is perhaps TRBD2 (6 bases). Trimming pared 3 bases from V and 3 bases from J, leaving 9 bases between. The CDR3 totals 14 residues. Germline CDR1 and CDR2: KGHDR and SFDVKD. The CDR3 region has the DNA TGTGCCACCAGTGATCAGCGGGCGACAGATACGCAGTATTTT. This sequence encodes CATSDQRATDTQYF.

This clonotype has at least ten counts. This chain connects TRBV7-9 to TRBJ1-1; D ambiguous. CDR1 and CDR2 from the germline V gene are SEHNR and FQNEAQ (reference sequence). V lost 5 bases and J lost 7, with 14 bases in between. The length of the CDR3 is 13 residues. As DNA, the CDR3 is TGTGCCAGCAGCGGACGGACTGCCGTTGAAGCTTTCTTT. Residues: CASSGRTAVEAFF. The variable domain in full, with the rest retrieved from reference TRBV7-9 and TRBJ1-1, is DTGVSQNPRHKITKRGQNVTFRCDPISEHNRLYWYRQTLGQGPEFLTYFQNEAQLEKSRLLSDRFSAERPKGSFSTLEIQRTEQGDSAMYLCASSGRTAVEAFFGQGTRLTVV.

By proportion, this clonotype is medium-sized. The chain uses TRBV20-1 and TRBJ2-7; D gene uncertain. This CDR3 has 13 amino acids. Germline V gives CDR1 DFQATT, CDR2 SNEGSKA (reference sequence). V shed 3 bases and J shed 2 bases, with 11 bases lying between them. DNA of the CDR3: TGCAGTGCTAGGAGTGGGGAAACCTACGAGCAGTACTTC. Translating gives CSARSGETYEQYF.

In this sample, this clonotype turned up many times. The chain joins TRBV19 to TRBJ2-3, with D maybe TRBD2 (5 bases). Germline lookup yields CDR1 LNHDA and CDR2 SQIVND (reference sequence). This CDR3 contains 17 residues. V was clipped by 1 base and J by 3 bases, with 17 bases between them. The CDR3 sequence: CASSIGVGRTGTDTQYF. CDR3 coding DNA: TGTGCCAGTAGTATAGGGGTAGGACGGACGGGGACAGATACGCAGTATTTT. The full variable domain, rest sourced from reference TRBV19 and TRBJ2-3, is DGGITQSPKYLFRKEGQNVTLSCEQNLNHDAMYWYRQDPGQGLRLIYYSQIVNDFQKGDIAEGYSVSREKKESFPLTVTSAQKNPTAFYLCASSIGVGRTGTDTQYFGPGTRLTVL.

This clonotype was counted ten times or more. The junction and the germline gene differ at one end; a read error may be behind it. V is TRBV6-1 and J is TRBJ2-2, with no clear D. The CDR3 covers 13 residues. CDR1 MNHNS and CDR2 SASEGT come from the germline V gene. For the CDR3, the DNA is TGTGCCAGCAGCGAAGGTAATCCCGGGGAGCTGTTTTTT. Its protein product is CASSEGNPGELFF.

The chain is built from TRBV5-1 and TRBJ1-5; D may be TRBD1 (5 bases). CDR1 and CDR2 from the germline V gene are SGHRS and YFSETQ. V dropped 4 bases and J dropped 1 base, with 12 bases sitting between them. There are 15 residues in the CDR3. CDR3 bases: TGCGCCAGCAGCCCGGGGACGGTAAGCAATCAGCCCCAGCATTTT. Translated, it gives CASSPGTVSNQPQHF.

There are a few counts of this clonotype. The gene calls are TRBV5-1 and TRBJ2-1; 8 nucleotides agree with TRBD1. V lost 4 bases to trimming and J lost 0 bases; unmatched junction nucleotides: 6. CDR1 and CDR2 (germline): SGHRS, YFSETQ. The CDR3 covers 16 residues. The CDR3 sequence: CASSRRDRSSYNEQFF. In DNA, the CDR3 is TGCGCCAGCAGCCGCAGGGACAGGAGCTCCTACAATGAGCAGTTCTTC.

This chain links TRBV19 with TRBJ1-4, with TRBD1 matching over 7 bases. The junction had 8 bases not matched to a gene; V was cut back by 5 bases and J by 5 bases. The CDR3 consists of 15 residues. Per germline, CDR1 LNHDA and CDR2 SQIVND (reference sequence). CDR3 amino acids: CASSPRDSRNEKLFF. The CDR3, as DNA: TGTGCCAGTAGTCCACGGGACAGCAGAAATGAAAAACTGTTTTTT.

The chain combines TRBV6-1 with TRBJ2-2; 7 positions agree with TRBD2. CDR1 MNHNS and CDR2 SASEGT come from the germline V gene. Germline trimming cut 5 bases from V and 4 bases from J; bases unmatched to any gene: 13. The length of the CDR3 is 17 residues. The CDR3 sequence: CASSQLMVAGRTGELFF. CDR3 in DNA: TGTGCCAGCAGTCAACTCATGGTAGCGGGCCGCACCGGGGAGCTGTTTTTT.

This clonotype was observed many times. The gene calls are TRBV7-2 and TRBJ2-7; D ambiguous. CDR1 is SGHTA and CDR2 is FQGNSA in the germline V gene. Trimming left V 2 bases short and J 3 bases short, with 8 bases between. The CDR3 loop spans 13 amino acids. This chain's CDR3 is CASSLSSNYEQYF. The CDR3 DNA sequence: TGTGCCAGCAGCTTATCCTCCAACTACGAGCAGTACTTC.

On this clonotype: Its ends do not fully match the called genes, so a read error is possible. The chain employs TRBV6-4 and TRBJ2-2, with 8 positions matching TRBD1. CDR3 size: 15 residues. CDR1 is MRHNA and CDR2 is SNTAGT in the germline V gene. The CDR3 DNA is TGTGCCAGCAGACAGACAGGGGCGAAGACCGGGGAGCTGTTTTTT. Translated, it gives CASRQTGAKTGELFF.

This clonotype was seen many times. CDR3 sequence: CASSTIHGQSFYEQYF. The CDR3 DNA reads TGTGCCAGCAGCACGATTCATGGACAGAGTTTCTACGAGCAGTACTTC. The chain couples TRBV6-1 to TRBJ2-7; D possibly corresponds to TRBD1 (6 bases). The CDR3 sequence is 16 residues long. Trimming shortened V by 6 bases and J by 3 bases, and 21 bases separated the two germline ends. The germline V gene has CDR1 MNHNS and CDR2 SASEGT.

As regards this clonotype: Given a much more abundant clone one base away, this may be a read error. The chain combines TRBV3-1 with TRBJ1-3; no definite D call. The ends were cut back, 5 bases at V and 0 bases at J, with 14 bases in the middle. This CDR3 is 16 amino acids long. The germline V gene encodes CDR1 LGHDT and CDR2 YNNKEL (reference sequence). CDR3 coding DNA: TGTGCCAGCAGCGAACATCAGCGGGGCTCTGGAAACACCATATATTTT. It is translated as CASSEHQRGSGNTIYF.

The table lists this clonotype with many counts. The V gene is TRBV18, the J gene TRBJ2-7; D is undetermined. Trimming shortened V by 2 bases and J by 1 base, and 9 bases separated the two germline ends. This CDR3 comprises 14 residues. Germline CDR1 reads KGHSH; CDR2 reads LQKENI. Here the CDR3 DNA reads TGTGCCAGCTCACCAGGCGGCGGATCCTACGAGCAGTACTTC. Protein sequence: CASSPGGGSYEQYF.

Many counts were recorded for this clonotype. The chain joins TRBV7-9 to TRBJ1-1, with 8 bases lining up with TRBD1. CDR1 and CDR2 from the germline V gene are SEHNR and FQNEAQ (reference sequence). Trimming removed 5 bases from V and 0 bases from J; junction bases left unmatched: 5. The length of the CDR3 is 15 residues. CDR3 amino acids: CASSPQTGVNTEAFF. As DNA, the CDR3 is TGTGCCAGCAGCCCCCAGACAGGGGTGAACACTGAAGCTTTCTTT.

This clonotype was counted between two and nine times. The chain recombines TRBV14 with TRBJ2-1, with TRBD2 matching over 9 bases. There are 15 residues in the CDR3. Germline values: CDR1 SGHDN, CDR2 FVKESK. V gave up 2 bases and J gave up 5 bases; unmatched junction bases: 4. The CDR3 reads CASSQIAGVNNEQFF. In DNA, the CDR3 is TGTGCCAGCAGCCAAATAGCGGGAGTCAACAATGAGCAGTTCTTC.

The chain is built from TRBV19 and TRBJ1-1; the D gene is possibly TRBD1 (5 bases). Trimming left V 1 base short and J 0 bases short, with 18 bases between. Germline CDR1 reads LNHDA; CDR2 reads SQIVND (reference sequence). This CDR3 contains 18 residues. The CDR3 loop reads CASSIAWRGNVMNTEAFF. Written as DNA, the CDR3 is TGTGCCAGTAGTATAGCGTGGCGGGGGAACGTTATGAACACTGAAGCTTTCTTT.